This T cell receptor (beta chain) was observed in a study of CD8+ T cells in alopecia areata. Following extraction, RNA underwent reverse transcription to cDNA, which served as the sequencing template. TCRdb's table, derived via immunoSEQ multiplex PCR, lists solely in-frame clones and lacks some. Among over 95,000 clones listed, around 38% were seen once. Obtained from alopecia areata patients were lesional scalp punch biopsies along with peripheral blood. Separation by sorting yielded CD4+ and CD8+ T cells from PBMCs. This clone occurred a few times. The antigen remains unidentified. General observations from the study: Compared with normal scalp, lesional scalp had higher clonality and more expanded CD8+ clones. With patients, TCR sharing proved less clear than in mice, a difference possibly related to HLA.

Germline assignment: CDR1 SGHTA and CDR2 FQGNSA. V trimming: 0 bases; J trimming: 2 bases; junction bases outside the gene matches: 8. The CDR3 is 18 residues long. This clonotype was sampled from a human donor with alopecia areata. Sequencing used CD4+ T cells sorted from blood. The chain has TRBV7-2 and TRBJ2-3; 10 bases map to TRBD2. The chain's CDR3 is CASSLAQSGGAITDTQYF. For the CDR3, the DNA is TGTGCCAGCAGCTTAGCGCAAAGCGGGGGGGCCATCACAGATACGCAGTATTTT.